These 4 T cell receptor beta chains were all obtained from the same sample, sequenced in a study of human T cells and chemical hapten exposure. TCRdb re-analysed the RACE reads in MiXCR, keeping a single row per CDR3 protein. The data show 300,000 to 450,000 distinct CDR3 sequences, with around 5% seen just once and under 3% held by the top ten. Time point noted: patch test 1, 2 weeks after DPC sensitization. Treatment denoted: therapeutic diphenylcyclopropenone sensitization with weekly scalp DPC. The source was whole blood, collected in connection with sensitization to the hapten diphenylcyclopropenone (DPC). The receptors come from a woman aged 50 to 60 with alopecia areata. Some clones in this sample may be carry-over from other donors' samples.

This clonotype has a handful of counts. The rearrangement joins TRBV12-3 or TRBV12-4 to TRBJ2-1, with 14 bases fitting TRBD2. Losses at the gene ends were 0 bases for V and 7 bases for J; bases not matched to a gene: 2. This CDR3 has 16 residues. In DNA, the CDR3 is TGTGCCAGCAGTTTAGCTGGACTAGCGGGGGGAAATGAGCAGTTCTTC. It yields the protein CASSLAGLAGGNEQFF.

This clonotype was seen ten or more times. The CDR3 nucleotides are TGTGCCAGCAGTTGGGGTCTATCCTACAATGAGCAGTTCTTC. Translated: CASSWGLSYNEQFF. This chain links TRBV12-3 or TRBV12-4 with TRBJ2-1; D is undetermined. There are 14 residues in the CDR3. V lost 4 bases, J lost 1 base, and 8 bases lay in between.

At least ten counts were recorded for this clonotype. The chain uses TRBV10-3 and TRBJ1-1; D is ambiguous. Germline V lookup: CDR1 ENHRY, CDR2 SYGVKD. The CDR3 runs 13 residues. The germline V and J ends were trimmed by 6 bases and 1 base, with 9 bases remaining between them. The CDR3 here is CAIRGRGNTEAFF. For the CDR3, the DNA is TGTGCCATCAGGGGGAGAGGGAACACTGAAGCTTTCTTT.

This clonotype was found many times. J is TRBJ2-1 and V is TRBV20-1; 11 bases fit TRBD2. Unmatched junction bases numbered 5, after V lost 0 bases and J lost 4 bases. Germline lookup yields CDR1 DFQATT and CDR2 SNEGSKA (reference sequence). The length of the CDR3 is 16 residues. The CDR3 sequence: CSARDTASGGYNEQFF. Here the CDR3 DNA reads TGCAGTGCTAGAGATACTGCTAGCGGGGGGTACAATGAGCAGTTCTTC.